Sequencing of this T cell receptor beta chain was carried out in a study of OX40 agonist ivuxolimab in advanced cancers. Study-wide results and caveats: It was also the case that some nonresponders had low normalized T-cell clonal expansion.

Germline CDR1 MNHEY, CDR2 SVGAGI. V shed 10 bases and J shed 5 bases, with 19 bases lying between them. The CDR3 has 14 residues. A note on this clone: Its antigen is not known.

The protocol was immunoSEQ multiplex PCR, while the TCRdb copy is restricted to in-frame clones and leaves out a portion. The profile covers approximately 62,000 clones, with 88% appearing a single time and roughly 5% taken by the ten largest. Sample: CD4+ or CD8+ T cells sorted from blood, taken in a trial of the OX40 agonist ivuxolimab. The receptor was isolated from an adult with an advanced solid tumor such as melanoma, head and neck, liver or kidney cancer. The chain links TRBV6-5 to TRBJ2-3, with TRBD2 as a possible D gene (6 bases). As DNA, the CDR3 is TGTGCCACGGGGCGACTAGGGTATAAAGATACGCAGTATTTT. Amino acids: CATGRLGYKDTQYF.